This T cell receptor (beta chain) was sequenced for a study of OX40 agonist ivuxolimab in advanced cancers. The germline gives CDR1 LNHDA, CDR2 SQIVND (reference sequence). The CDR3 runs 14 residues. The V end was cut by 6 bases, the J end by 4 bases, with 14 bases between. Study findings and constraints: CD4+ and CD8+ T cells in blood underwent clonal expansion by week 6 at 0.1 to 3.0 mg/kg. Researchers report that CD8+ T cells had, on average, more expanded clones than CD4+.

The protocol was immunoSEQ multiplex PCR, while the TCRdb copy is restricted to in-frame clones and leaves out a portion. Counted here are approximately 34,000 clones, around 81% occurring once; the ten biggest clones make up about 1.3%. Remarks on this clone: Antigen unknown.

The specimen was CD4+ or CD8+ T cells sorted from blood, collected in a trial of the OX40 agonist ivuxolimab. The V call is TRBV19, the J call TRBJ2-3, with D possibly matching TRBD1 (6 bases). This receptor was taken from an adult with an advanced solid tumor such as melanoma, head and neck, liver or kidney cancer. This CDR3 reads CASRSQGHPDTQYF. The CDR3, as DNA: TGTGCCAGTAGGTCTCAGGGGCACCCAGATACGCAGTATTTT.